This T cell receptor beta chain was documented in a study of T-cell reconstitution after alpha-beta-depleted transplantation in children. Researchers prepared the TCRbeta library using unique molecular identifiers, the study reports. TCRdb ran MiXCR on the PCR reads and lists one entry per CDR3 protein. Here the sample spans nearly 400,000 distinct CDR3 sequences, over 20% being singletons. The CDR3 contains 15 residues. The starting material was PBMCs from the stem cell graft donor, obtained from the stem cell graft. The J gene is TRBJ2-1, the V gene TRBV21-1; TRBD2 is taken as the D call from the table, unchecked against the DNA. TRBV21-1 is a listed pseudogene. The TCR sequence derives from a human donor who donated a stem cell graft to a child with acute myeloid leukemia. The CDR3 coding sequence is TGTGCCAGCAGAGGACTAGCGGGAGGGCAGGGTGAGCAGTTCTTC. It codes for CASRGLAGGQGEQFF.